The 24 T cell receptor beta chains in this list originate from one sample, sequenced in a study of identical twins. From the 5' RACE reads, TCRdb called clonotypes with MiXCR, one entry per CDR3 protein. Here the sample spans some 250,000 distinct CDR3 sequences, approximately 5.9% being singletons. These same records also appear under a second study, on T cells expressing NK-cell markers.

Material for sequencing was CD8+ T cells sorted from blood. The receptors originated from a woman under 30 in good health.

J is TRBJ1-1 and V is TRBV12-3 or TRBV12-4, with D perhaps TRBD1 (6 bases). Trimming took off 3 bases at V and 5 bases at J, with 16 bases between the two ends. The CDR3 contains 15 residues. In DNA form, the CDR3 reads TGTGCCAGCAGTTTGGGGACACCATGGGGTACTGAAGCTTTCTTT. It codes for CASSLGTPWGTEAFF.

The chain uses TRBV6-2 or TRBV6-3 and TRBJ2-7; unclear D gene. The CDR3 covers 15 residues. Per germline, CDR1 MNHEY and CDR2 SVGEGT. V lost 6 bases and J 0 bases, leaving 15 bases between the germline ends. The CDR3 bases are TGTGCCAGCAGCTACGTAAGGCCGAGCTCCTACGAGCAGTACTTC. It is translated as CASSYVRPSSYEQYF.

This clonotype has only a few counts. This chain joins TRBV24-1 and TRBJ2-3, with D perhaps matching TRBD2 (6 bases). This CDR3 has 14 amino acids. From germline, CDR1 is KGHDR and CDR2 SFDVKD. Trimming removed 5 bases at V and 4 bases at J, with 12 bases between. For the CDR3, the DNA is TGTGCCACCAGTGCAGTAGCGGACCCAGATACGCAGTATTTT. Protein product: CATSAVADPDTQYF.

This clonotype has a handful of counts. The V and J genes are TRBV27 and TRBJ1-1; D is undetermined. From germline, CDR1 is MNHEY and CDR2 SMNVEV (reference sequence). The CDR3 has 14 amino acids. Between the trimmed V and J ends, which lost 0 bases and 0 bases, there was a span of 5 bases. The CDR3 region is CASSLSSVNTEAFF. The CDR3, as DNA: TGTGCCAGCAGTTTATCTTCCGTGAACACTGAAGCTTTCTTT.

In this sample, this clonotype turned up many times. The chain recombines TRBV29-1 with TRBJ2-1; no definite D call. Germline values: CDR1 SQVTM, CDR2 ANQGSEA. The V gene lost 6 bases and the J gene lost 0 bases, with 12 bases spanning the gap. The CDR3 runs 14 residues. The CDR3 loop reads CSVPLGFSYNEQFF. The CDR3 DNA follows: TGCAGCGTCCCTCTCGGCTTCTCCTACAATGAGCAGTTCTTC.

This clonotype was counted ten times or more. This sequence joins TRBV5-1 and TRBJ1-2; weak D call: TRBD1 (5 bases). CDR1 SGHRS and CDR2 YFSETQ come from the germline V gene. Trimming removed 2 bases from V and 8 bases from J, with 19 bases in between. This CDR3 comprises 15 residues. CDR3 bases: TGCGCCAGCAGCTTTAATCGGTTTGCCGAGGGGGGCTACACCTTC. Protein: CASSFNRFAEGGYTF. Using reference TRBV5-1 and TRBJ1-2 for the parts outside the CDR3, the full variable domain is KAGVTQTPRYLIKTRGQQVTLSCSPISGHRSVSWYQQTPGQGLQFLFEYFSETQRNKGNFPGRFSGRQFSNSRSEMNVSTLELGDSALYLCASSFNRFAEGGYTFGSGTRLTVV.

In DNA, the CDR3 is TGTGCCAGCAGCAACCGTCAGACAGACCCTAAGGCCCAGTACTTC. Its translation: CASSNRQTDPKAQYF. This chain links TRBV7-7 with TRBJ2-5; D perhaps matches TRBD1 (5 bases). The CDR3 spans 15 residues. Germline V gives CDR1 SSHAT, CDR2 FNYEAQ (reference sequence). The V gene lost 5 bases and the J gene lost 9 bases, with 22 bases spanning the gap.

The rearrangement joins TRBV25-1 to TRBJ2-2, with 8 bases identical to TRBD2. CDR3 size: 13 residues. V shed 9 bases and J 5 bases; nucleotides not matched to a gene: 5. The germline gives CDR1 MGHDK, CDR2 SYGVNS. CDR3 protein: CASSASGTGELFF. In nucleotides, the CDR3 is TGTGCCAGTAGCGCTAGCGGGACCGGGGAGCTGTTTTTT.

This clonotype was seen at least ten times. V is TRBV12-3 or TRBV12-4 and J is TRBJ2-3; TRBD2 aligns across 10 bases. J lost 0 bases, V lost 5 bases, and 2 bases had no gene match. This CDR3 comprises 15 residues. Here the CDR3 reads CASSTLAGSTDTQYF. For the CDR3, the DNA is TGTGCCAGCAGTACACTAGCGGGGAGCACAGATACGCAGTATTTT.

This clonotype was counted at least ten times. This chain connects TRBV12-3 or TRBV12-4 to TRBJ2-5; D not resolved. Trimming pared 3 bases from V and 4 bases from J, leaving 9 bases between. This CDR3 has 13 amino acids. DNA of the CDR3: TGTGCCAGCAGTTTGAGTGGCAGAGAGACCCAGTACTTC. It yields the protein CASSLSGRETQYF.

This clonotype appeared a few times. CDR3 coding DNA: TGTGCCAGCAGCTTAATGGGGACGGATAATGAAAAACTGTTTTTT. It encodes CASSLMGTDNEKLFF. The chain couples TRBV7-2 to TRBJ1-4; D might be TRBD1 (5 bases). Trimming took off 2 bases at V and 4 bases at J, with 11 bases between the two ends. Germline CDR1 SGHTA, CDR2 FQGNSA. CDR3 size: 15 residues.

V gene TRBV7-8 combines with J gene TRBJ2-7, with 10 bases identical to TRBD2. The V and J ends lost 8 bases and 0 bases, in that order; junction bases with no gene match: 10. In germline, CDR1 is SGHVS, CDR2 FQNEAQ. This CDR3 is 16 amino acids long. CDR3 loop: CASGPTSGIDSYEQYF. The CDR3 DNA sequence: TGTGCCAGCGGACCAACTAGCGGGATAGACTCCTACGAGCAGTACTTC.

There are a few counts of this clonotype. The chain recombines TRBV11-2 with TRBJ2-1; 7 nucleotides match TRBD1. The junction had 6 bases not matched to a gene; V was cut back by 1 base and J by 9 bases. Germline V gene sequence: CDR1 SGHAT, CDR2 FQNNGV. The CDR3 extends over 14 amino acids. CDR3 sequence: CASSLGQGDGEQFF. CDR3 coding DNA: TGTGCCAGCAGCTTAGGGCAGGGGGATGGTGAGCAGTTCTTC.

In this sample, this clonotype turned up a few times. The V call is TRBV5-5, the J call TRBJ1-1, with a tentative D call TRBD1 (6 bases). V shed 4 bases and J shed 7 bases, with 11 bases lying between them. Germline loops: CDR1 SGHKS, CDR2 YYEKEE (reference sequence). This CDR3 contains 12 residues. For the CDR3, the DNA is TGTGCCAGCAGCCGGGACAAGAATGAAGCTTTCTTT. Translating gives CASSRDKNEAFF.

This clonotype was counted ten times or more. This sequence joins TRBV5-1 and TRBJ2-1; the D is unclear. Deletions cut 0 bases from V and 5 bases from J, with 9 bases between. The germline gives CDR1 SGHRS, CDR2 YFSETQ. This CDR3 is 14 amino acids long. CDR3 region: CASSLGIRDNEQFF. CDR3 DNA: TGCGCCAGCAGCTTGGGTATTAGGGACAATGAGCAGTTCTTC.

There are a few counts of this clonotype. This rearrangement joins TRBV6-5 to TRBJ2-7; 13 nucleotides line up with TRBD2. The CDR3 is 17 amino acids. After removal of 2 bases from V and 4 bases from J, the junction contained 8 bases not matched to a gene. Germline lookup yields CDR1 MNHEY and CDR2 SVGAGI. In nucleotides, the CDR3 is TGTGCCAGCAGTTACACGGGACTAGCGGGACCGGGATACGAGCAGTACTTC. Its protein product is CASSYTGLAGPGYEQYF.

The CDR3 protein is CASSLEAPHTDTQYF. CDR3 DNA: TGCGCCAGCAGCTTGGAAGCCCCACACACAGATACGCAGTATTTT. This rearrangement joins TRBV5-1 to TRBJ2-3; D gene ambiguous. The V gene lost 0 bases and the J gene lost 2 bases, with 10 bases spanning the gap. The germline V gene encodes CDR1 SGHRS and CDR2 YFSETQ. CDR3 length: 15 residues.

In its sample, this clonotype was seen a few times. V gene TRBV9 combines with J gene TRBJ1-5; tentatively, D is TRBD1 (6 bases). CDR1 is SGDLS, CDR2 YYNGEE, per germline. The CDR3 totals 14 residues. V was clipped by 3 bases and J by 7 bases, with 14 bases between them. CDR3 region: CASSGTGFGQPQHF. In nucleotides, the CDR3 is TGTGCCAGCAGCGGAACAGGGTTTGGCCAGCCCCAGCATTTT.

The chain uses TRBV29-1 and TRBJ2-5; 8 bases line up with TRBD2. V dropped 3 bases and J dropped 2; count of bases not matched to a gene: 11. Germline V lookup: CDR1 SQVTM, CDR2 ANQGSEA. The CDR3 runs 16 residues. The CDR3 loop reads CSVEGARGGPQETQYF. The CDR3 DNA follows: TGCAGCGTTGAGGGGGCCCGGGGGGGGCCGCAAGAGACCCAGTACTTC.

The sample holds a few counts of this clonotype. The chain couples TRBV28 to TRBJ2-7; the D gene is possibly TRBD1 (6 bases). Germline CDR1 and CDR2: MDHEN and SYDVKM. The ends were cut back, 7 bases at V and 2 bases at J, with 15 bases in the middle. This CDR3 has 14 residues. The CDR3 DNA is TGTGCCAGCATCACCCGGGACACTCCCTACGAGCAGTACTTC. It encodes CASITRDTPYEQYF.

In its sample, this clonotype was seen a few times. The V and J genes are TRBV12-3 or TRBV12-4 and TRBJ2-3; 7 positions agree with TRBD2. This CDR3 is 16 amino acids long. J gave up 1 base and V 7 bases, and 11 bases lay outside the gene matches. The CDR3 DNA follows: TGTGCCAGCATTCACTTGGAGCGGGAAGGCACAGATACGCAGTATTTT. Protein product: CASIHLEREGTDTQYF.

The chain combines TRBV29-1 with TRBJ1-1, with a tentative D call TRBD1 (6 bases). Between the trimmed V and J ends, which lost 1 base and 10 bases, there was a span of 13 bases. There are 12 residues in the CDR3. Germline V gene data show CDR1 as SQVTM and CDR2 as ANQGSEA. Here the CDR3 reads CSVEGQQGLAFF. The CDR3 nucleotides are TGCAGCGTTGAAGGCCAACAGGGTTTAGCTTTCTTT.

A few counts support this clonotype. The rearrangement joins TRBV4-1 to TRBJ2-7, with D tentatively TRBD1 (5 bases). Germline V gene lookup returns CDR1 MGHRA and CDR2 YSYEKL. The CDR3 is 12 residues long. Trimming left V 0 bases short and J 10 bases short, with 10 bases between. CDR3 residues: CASSQDRQGQYF. CDR3 DNA sequence: TGCGCCAGCAGCCAAGATCGGCAGGGACAGTACTTC.

In its sample, this clonotype was seen many times. J is TRBJ2-1 and V is TRBV20-1; 11 nucleotides line up with TRBD2. CDR1 is DFQATT and CDR2 is SNEGSKA in the germline V gene (reference sequence). CDR3 length: 14 amino acids. V lost 3 bases, J lost 9 bases, and 7 bases stayed unmatched. The DNA of the CDR3 is TGCAGTGCTAGTTTCACTAGCGGGAGCGGTGAGCAGTTCTTC. Protein sequence: CSASFTSGSGEQFF.